This entry features one T cell receptor beta chain sequence. Its antigen is as yet unknown. This sample was taken from a study of blood T cells in healthy people across ages. A sample-barcoded 5' primer and a J-beta primer mix were used in a second PCR of about 7 to 11 cycles. Using its own MiXCR run on the 5' RACE reads, TCRdb lists one record per CDR3 protein. The sample comprises under 2,000,000 distinct CDR3 sequences, approximately 50% of which are singletons, and over 2% rests with the top ten. Whole-study findings and limits: Without sorted subsets, naive and antigen-experienced compartments could not be conclusively compared.

The sequenced sample was blood. The TCR originated in a woman aged 40 to 50 in good health.

The CDR3 nucleotides read TGCAGTGCGGTTCTAGCGGGGTATTTCGATGAGCAGTTCTTC. This gives the protein CSAVLAGYFDEQFF. The rearrangement joins TRBV20-1 to TRBJ2-1; 9 bases match TRBD2. Per germline, CDR1 DFQATT and CDR2 SNEGSKA (reference sequence). V was pared by 6 bases and J by 8 bases, with 11 bases of the junction left unmatched. CDR3 length equals 14 residues.